This T cell receptor (beta chain) appears in the sequencing data of a study of cytomegalovirus exposure and HLA in healthy donors (dated by TCRdb to about 2017). Context from the whole study: According to an earlier analysis of 587 of the donors, some 170 million T cells yielded 90 million to 140 million unique TCR beta sequences and about 300 Gb of sequence data. The study combined high-throughput TCR immunosequencing, statistical association of individual TCRs with disease status, and machine learning to predict cytomegalovirus infection status. Four to six DR-DQ haplotypes were handled as single units for association and clustering, since linkage in the cohort was strong. To decide whether each TCR beta V gene segment behaved as functional or pseudogenic, an earlier analysis of several hundred of the donors relied on high-throughput TCR beta sequencing. A later analysis re-examined previously published TCR beta repertoires from about 670 donors and added high-resolution HLA genotyping to investigate patterns of TCR occurrence. In the later analysis, no new phenotypic data were used to find candidate immune exposures; instead, reliance was placed on TCR beta sequences and their occurrence across donors. Genome-wide SNP genotypes for about 60% of the 666 donors were used in a later genetic analysis, which treated that subset as a discovery cohort. A separate validation cohort of approximately 130 different subjects was used in addition to the 666-subject first cohort. The aim of the study was to test whether cataloging public T cell receptors could identify signatures of past pathogen exposure. Donor age, sex, ethnicity and CMV serostatus were compiled alongside the repertoire data. The study profiled the T cell repertoires of under 700 subjects by immunosequencing and related them to cytomegalovirus serostatus. Class I and class II HLA loci were covered by the typing at four-digit resolution. Of the 398 genotyped donors, approximately 80% fell in the genetic ancestry cluster associated with self-reported Caucasian donors. Every discovery cohort repertoire had been produced on one sequencing platform. Around 320 gigabases of sequencing data and 70 million to 85 million unique TCR sequences were included in an early release covering about 700 HLA-typed donors. Typing coverage varied by locus: roughly 620-630 donors for A, B, C, DRB1 and DQB1; some 520 for DQA1; more than 600 for DPA1; approximately 470 for DPB1. Across roughly 420 genotyped donors of the cohort, an average of approximately 240,000 unique TCR beta nucleotide sequences per donor were sequenced, and roughly 20% of those sequences were non-productive.

In regard to this clone: Its antigen is unknown. There are no base qualities to consult, and no much larger clone falls within one base. Other DNA sequences in the sample encode the same CDR3.

Study-level results and caveats: Compared with the roughly 700-donor mean, donors in an Asian-associated ancestry cluster had fewer N-insertions in productive TCRs, according to a later genetic analysis. An earlier analysis of approximately 590 of the donors showed that most TCR beta V segments appeared in productive rearrangements either about 90% or about 30% of the time, which broadly matched IMGT annotations. The authors suggested that the approach could potentially be generalized to other disease states and immunological phenotypes. According to a later analysis, TCR association rates differed among HLA loci, with DRB1 alleles showing the most associated TCRs and HLA-C alleles showing the fewest. The study gave a list of some 150 TCR beta chains associated with cytomegalovirus. A later analysis found that HLA-associated TCR beta chains were more clonally expanded and had lower generation probabilities than equally common non-associated chains. A cluster of highly shared sequence variants was judged likely to be a technical artifact of the sequencing pipeline. Some IMGT-functional V segments, including TRBV6-2 and TRBV6-3, could not be distinguished by the 87-base-pair reads and were therefore excluded. Because HLA typing was missing for some donors at each locus, association tests included only the typed subset. In a later genetic analysis, a missense DCLRE1C variant was associated with V-gene and J-gene trimming of TCR beta chains, and the association was replicated in an independent cohort. Most TCR sequences were observed very rarely across donors, whereas some public TCRs were present in many individuals. Specific HLA alleles were associated with some 15,000 TCR beta sequences at a false discovery rate of 0.05 in a later analysis. This cohort had only TCR beta chains sequenced, and the lack of alpha or paired-chain data limited which features could be detected. Sequencing depth was assumed to be roughly uniform across donors in the presence/absence analyses, though that assumption may not hold. Several of the top co-occurrence clusters appeared to be linked to parvovirus B19, influenza, CMV and Epstein-Barr virus, according to a later analysis. A further reported finding was that TCR beta sequences accurately predicted the HLA-A and HLA-B alleles for most subjects in the first cohort. When HLA alleles, especially DR and DQ, strongly co-occurred, TCR associations were difficult to assign to individual alleles. In vitro tests confirmed that a few of the cytomegalovirus-associated TCR beta chains recognize cytomegalovirus antigens. Seventeen rarely observed V segments, including chromosome 9 orphons, were excluded from the earlier analysis of approximately 600 of the donors because counts were too low. The only immune exposure information available for the cohort was CMV serostatus. Linkage disequilibrium might explain the correlated functional status among segregating V segments, but an unknown experimental factor could not be ruled out. In both the original and validation cohorts, the classifier was reported to diagnose cytomegalovirus status with high specificity and sensitivity. A later analysis found that most CMV-associated TCR beta chains appeared HLA-restricted, with HLA associations seemingly driven largely by CMV exposure.

From a lookup of the germline V gene, CDR1 and CDR2 are SGHAT and FQNNGV. V is pared back by 1 base and J by 5 bases, with 8 bases lying between the germline termini. Measured from the cysteine to the phenylalanine, the CDR3 is 13 residues long. The sequence is cut down to CDR3 DNA, 39 bases in frame from base 1. In total, 500 to 700 healthy bone marrow donors made up the cohort. All cohort members were sampled while nominally healthy, although unrecorded immune exposures were likely present. The donor was CMV seronegative and was included in the group of a few hundred seronegative cohort members. A peripheral blood sample was provided by each donor, and peripheral blood mononuclear cells were used for TCR beta sequencing. The Qiagen DNeasy Blood Extraction Kit was used to extract genomic DNA from the blood cell samples. The library came from the immunoSEQ multiplex PCR assay. For the multiplex PCR, a mixture combining 60 forward primers for TCR Vbeta segments and 13 reverse primers for TCR Jbeta segments was used. The CDR3 region of rearranged TCR beta genes was amplified from genomic DNA by a multiplex PCR assay. On the Illumina HiSeq System, the amplified TCR beta libraries were sequenced as 87-base-pair reads. Under the source paper's analysis protocol: A later analysis tallied roughly 76 million unique TCR beta chains across the 660 or so repertoires, and about 10 million of those chains were shared by two or more donors. Raw reads were error-corrected and collapsed into unique sequences by a nearest-neighbor algorithm in which closely related sequences were merged to remove PCR and sequencing errors. To assign V, D and J gene segments, CDR3 sequences were aligned to IMGT reference sequences. Each retained sequence needed at least a six-nucleotide match to both a V gene segment and a J gene segment. A rearrangement counted as productive if the CDR3 had no stop codons and remained in frame with V and J, and every other rearrangement counted as non-productive. CDR3 was defined by IMGT convention, running from the second conserved V-encoded cysteine to the conserved J-encoded phenylalanine. Sequences without an unambiguous match to a single V gene segment were excluded from the earlier analysis of several hundred of the donors. An earlier analysis of 550 to 650 of the donors classified V segments as functional when productive rearrangements were above 56.7% and as segregating when the standard deviation between donors was above 5%. To diagnose cytomegalovirus status from the catalog of TCR beta chain sequences, a statistical classification framework was built. In a later analysis, TCR nucleotide sequences were compared against IMGT/GENE-DB human TR gene sequences so that V and J genes could be assigned. A later analysis assigned CDR3 sequences and most-parsimonious VDJ recombination scenarios with the TCRdist pipeline. In a later analysis, each TCR beta chain was defined by its CDR3 amino acid sequence together with its V-gene family, and reads without a unique V-gene family were excluded. In a later analysis, 450 to 600 highly shared, low-generation-probability nucleotide sequences were removed to address suspected cross-contamination and a sequencing artifact. A later analysis calculated a clonal expansion index for each public chain from normalized within-repertoire ranks of inferred template counts. In a later analysis, generation probabilities were computed using a VDJ recombination model fitted to out-of-frame rearrangements, and the results were checked against IGoR. In a later analysis, hypergeometric tests were used to score TCR-TCR, TCR-HLA and TCR-CMV co-occurrence, with a repertoire-size bias correction applied to TCR pairs. In a later analysis, false discovery rates were estimated by permuting HLA or CMV assignments 20 times. In a later analysis, co-occurring TCRs were grouped using DBSCAN, and TCRdist sequence similarity was added for clustering within HLA-allele-positive subsets. Repertoires with fewer than 30,000 or more than 120,000 public chains were left out of co-occurrence clustering, as were four to six repertoires with anomalous nucleotide sharing. Held by TCRdb, this immuneACCESS table contains in-frame sequences only and omits some clones. Under half of the omission traces to an unresolved V gene where checked; the cause of the rest is unknown. V and J calls and clone size are those listed in that table; D and trimming were worked out from the DNA. Present in this sample are over 200,000 clones, more than 85% of which were seen just once. More than 0.8% of the sample goes to the ten largest clones.

The specimen was PBMCs. The origin of this receptor is a woman between 18 and 29 years old in good health and CMV-seronegative. The chain uses TRBV11-2 and TRBJ1-2; the D segment could be TRBD1, given 5 matching bases. The sequenced DNA: TGTGCCAGCAGCTTAGGGGGGGGTTATGGCTACACCTTC. The encoded protein is CASSLGGGYGYTF.